The next 29 T cell receptor beta chains were all read from a single sample in a study of pediatric ulcerative colitis. One to two pinch biopsies were taken from the rectum during colonoscopy. Profiling relied on immunoSEQ multiplex PCR, and the TCRdb table lists in-frame clones only, not all of them. The sample lists 40,000 to 55,000 clones, 60% to 85% seen once, with under 4% in the top ten. The sample was gut tissue. These receptors all stem from a girl aged 10-17 years with moderate ulcerative colitis.

V is TRBV28 and J is TRBJ2-7; unclear D gene. The CDR3 has 16 amino acids. V was trimmed by 4 bases and J by 0 bases, leaving 16 bases between them. Germline V gives CDR1 MDHEN, CDR2 SYDVKM. CDR3 in amino acids: CASSSPATDSSYEQYF. In DNA, the CDR3 is TGTGCCAGCAGTTCCCCCGCGACGGATAGCTCCTACGAGCAGTACTTC.

The chain employs TRBV7-2 and TRBJ2-1; 9 bases are shared with TRBD2. J gave up 7 bases and V 0 bases, and 7 bases lay outside the gene matches. Germline V gene data show CDR1 as SGHTA and CDR2 as FQGNSA. CDR3 size: 16 residues. CDR3 loop: CASSLASSGSQNEQFF. The CDR3 DNA follows: TGTGCCAGCAGCTTAGCTAGTAGCGGGAGCCAGAATGAGCAGTTCTTC.

This chain connects TRBV28 to TRBJ1-5; the D gene is possibly TRBD1 (5 bases). The germline CDR1 and CDR2 sequences are MDHEN and SYDVKM. The V end was cut by 3 bases, the J end by 1 base, with 19 bases between. The CDR3 spans 18 residues. Here the CDR3 DNA reads TGTGCCAGCAGTTTTCCCCGGGGCTCAGCCGGGAGCAATCAGCCCCAGCATTTT. Its translation is CASSFPRGSAGSNQPQHF. The whole variable domain, filled in from reference TRBV28 and TRBJ1-5, reads DVKVTQSSRYLVKRTGEKVFLECVQDMDHENMFWYRQDPGLGLRLIYFSYDVKMKEKGDIPEGYSVSREKKERFSLILESASTNQTSMYLCASSFPRGSAGSNQPQHFGDGTRLSIL.

The V gene is TRBV4-2, the J gene TRBJ1-6, with 8 positions matching TRBD1. This CDR3 is built from 15 residues. Losses at the gene ends were 4 bases for V and 7 bases for J; bases not matched to a gene: 6. The germline CDR1 and CDR2 sequences are LGHNA and YNFKEQ. The DNA for the CDR3 is TGTGCCAGCAGCCGAACAGGGGGTGAGAATTCACCCCTCCACTTT. Encoded protein: CASSRTGGENSPLHF.

The chain employs TRBV2 and TRBJ2-2; D gene unclear. Germline V CDR1 and CDR2: SNHLY, FYNNEI. The germline V and J ends were trimmed by 1 base and 7 bases, with 10 bases remaining between them. This CDR3 has 14 amino acids. CDR3 sequence: CASSEGPIIGELFF. The CDR3 DNA reads as TGTGCCAGCAGTGAAGGTCCGATCATCGGGGAGCTGTTTTTT. The complete variable domain, with remaining parts taken from reference TRBV2 and TRBJ2-2, reads EPEVTQTPSHQVTQMGQEVILRCVPISNHLYFYWYRQILGQKVEFLVSFYNNEISEKSEIFDDQFSVERPDGSNFTLKIRSTKLEDSAMYFCASSEGPIIGELFFGEGSRLTVL.

The rearrangement uses TRBV19 and TRBJ2-4, with TRBD2 matching 8 bases. The CDR3 consists of 16 residues. V shed 11 bases and J 0 bases; nucleotides not matched to a gene: 12. The V gene's germline CDR1 is LNHDA and CDR2 SQIVND (reference sequence). In DNA form, the CDR3 reads TGTGCCTCCCGGGCGGGGGGCCTTCTAGCCAAAAACATTCAGTACTTC. Translated, it gives CASRAGGLLAKNIQYF. Looking up the rest from reference TRBV19 and TRBJ2-4 gives the full variable domain: DGGITQSPKYLFRKEGQNVTLSCEQNLNHDAMYWYRQDPGQGLRLIYYSQIVNDFQKGDIAEGYSVSREKKESFPLTVTSAQKNPTAFYLCASRAGGLLAKNIQYFGAGTRLSVL.

About this clone itself: An end of the junction does not agree with germline; a read error may underlie this. The V and J genes are TRBV15 and TRBJ1-2; D remains unclear. From germline, CDR1 is LNHNV and CDR2 YYDKDF (reference sequence). This CDR3 is 14 amino acids long. The CDR3 loop is CATSSLLEGRTSAF. The CDR3 DNA reads TGTGCCACCAGCAGCCTTCTCGAGGGCCGAACCAGTGCCTTC.

The rearrangement links TRBV5-4 to TRBJ2-5; D gene unclear. CDR3 length: 13 residues. Germline loops: CDR1 SGHNT, CDR2 YYREEE (reference sequence). Between the trimmed V and J ends, which lost 5 bases and 4 bases, there was a span of 12 bases. The CDR3 region has the DNA TGTGCCAGCAGAAGTCTAATCTCAGAGACCCAGTACTTC. This codes for CASRSLISETQYF.

This chain connects TRBV9 to TRBJ2-1; D is unresolved. Germline V gene lookup returns CDR1 SGDLS and CDR2 YYNGEE. The CDR3 is 15 residues long. V shed 3 bases and J shed 0 bases, with 10 bases lying between them. CDR3: CASSDRTGSYNEQFF. CDR3 nucleotides: TGTGCCAGCAGCGATCGGACCGGCTCCTACAATGAGCAGTTCTTC.

This clone has only a few counts. V gene TRBV9 combines with J gene TRBJ2-7; TRBD2 matches at 7 bases. Germline CDR1 reads SGDLS; CDR2 reads YYNGEE. Trimming cost V 4 bases and J 7 bases; bases outside gene matches: 2. The CDR3 runs to 11 residues. DNA of the CDR3: TGTGCCAGCAGCCCCGGGGGGGAGCAGTACTTC. It is translated as CASSPGGEQYF.

The chain has TRBV7-9 and TRBJ1-1, with D uncertain. Looked up from germline, CDR1 is SEHNR and CDR2 is FQNEAQ (reference sequence). The V gene lost 4 bases and the J gene lost 2 bases, with 5 bases spanning the gap. The CDR3 is 12 amino acids. The CDR3 region is CASSSSNTEAFF. Written as DNA, the CDR3 is TGTGCCAGCAGCTCTAGTAACACTGAAGCTTTCTTT.

In its sample, this clone was seen a few times. The chain links TRBV6-5 to TRBJ2-7; 11 nucleotides line up with TRBD1. Germline-derived CDR1 and CDR2 are MNHEY and SVGAGI. V was pared by 0 bases and J by 3 bases, with 1 base of the junction left unmatched. This CDR3 spans 15 amino acids. Here the CDR3 reads CASSYSGTGGYEQYF. DNA of the CDR3: TGTGCCAGCAGTTACTCGGGGACAGGGGGCTACGAGCAGTACTTC.

The sample holds a few counts of this clone. The rearrangement joins TRBV9 to TRBJ1-4; weak D call: TRBD1 (5 bases). CDR3 length equals 15 residues. V was cut by 1 base and J by 6 bases, with 13 bases left in between. Germline V gene lookup returns CDR1 SGDLS and CDR2 YYNGEE. DNA for the CDR3: TGTGCCAGCAGCGTATCTCCCCAGGGACATGAAAAACTGTTTTTT. Its protein is CASSVSPQGHEKLFF.

The chain employs TRBV11-3 and TRBJ2-2; D gene unclear. The CDR3 runs to 15 residues. V was clipped by 5 bases and J by 0 bases, with 10 bases between them. Germline V gene data show CDR1 as SGHNT and CDR2 as YENEEA. In DNA, the CDR3 is TGTGCCAGCAGCCTCGACGGAACGAACACCGGGGAGCTGTTTTTT. Its protein product is CASSLDGTNTGELFF. Together with reference TRBV11-3 and TRBJ2-2, the CDR3 gives the full variable domain: EAGVVQSPRYKIIEKKQPVAFWCNPISGHNTLYWYLQNLGQGPELLIRYENEEAVDDSQLPKDRFSAERLKGVDSTLKIQPAELGDSAVYLCASSLDGTNTGELFFGEGSRLTVL.

The rearrangement links TRBV11-2 to TRBJ2-5; TRBD2 agrees at 8 bases. Germline V gene sequence: CDR1 SGHAT, CDR2 FQNNGV. The CDR3 is 15 residues long. V dropped 5 bases and J dropped 4; count of bases not matched to a gene: 9. The CDR3 nucleotides are TGTGCCAGCAGCACCTCTAGCGGGCGAGGAGAGACCCAGTACTTC. Translating it yields CASSTSSGRGETQYF.

The CDR3 region is CASSEYAEYNQPQHF. CDR3 nucleotides: TGTGCCAGCAGTGAATATGCAGAATACAATCAGCCCCAGCATTTT. The chain uses TRBV6-1 and TRBJ1-5, with D uncertain. V lost 2 bases and J 3 bases, leaving 11 bases between the germline ends. The CDR3 covers 15 residues. The germline V gene encodes CDR1 MNHNS and CDR2 SASEGT.

This chain uses TRBV19 with TRBJ2-3; 7 positions match TRBD1. Trimming removed 6 bases from V and 0 bases from J; junction bases left unmatched: 9. Germline assignment: CDR1 LNHDA and CDR2 SQIVND (reference sequence). The CDR3 runs 16 residues. This chain's CDR3 is CASRGWDSESTDTQYF. The CDR3 coding sequence is TGTGCCAGTAGAGGGTGGGACAGCGAAAGCACAGATACGCAGTATTTT.

The genes are TRBV6-5 and TRBJ2-7; TRBD2 matches 13 bases. The CDR3 is 15 residues long. Germline loops: CDR1 MNHEY, CDR2 SVGAGI. The ends lost 5 bases at V and 4 bases at J; junction bases unmatched: 5. In nucleotides, the CDR3 is TGTGCCAGCAGTGCCCCGGGACTAGCGGGATACGAGCAGTACTTC. Protein sequence: CASSAPGLAGYEQYF.

The rearrangement uses TRBV28 and TRBJ1-4; tentatively, D is TRBD1 (5 bases). The V and J ends lost 3 bases and 6 bases respectively, with 11 bases between them. The CDR3 has 14 amino acids. CDR1 and CDR2 (germline): MDHEN, SYDVKM. The chain's CDR3 is CASSFGGKHEKLFF. The CDR3 bases are TGTGCCAGCAGTTTTGGGGGAAAACATGAAAAACTGTTTTTT.

The chain is built from TRBV15 and TRBJ1-2; D is ambiguous. Looked up from germline, CDR1 is LNHNV and CDR2 is YYDKDF (reference sequence). Trimming shortened V by 4 bases and J by 2 bases, and 17 bases separated the two germline ends. This CDR3 is 16 amino acids long. CDR3 in DNA: TGTGCCACCAGCACCGCCCGAATAGAGGGCAACTATGGCTACACCTTC. This codes for CATSTARIEGNYGYTF.

The chain combines TRBV4-2 with TRBJ1-1, with a tentative D call TRBD1 (5 bases). The CDR3 is 15 residues long. Germline values: CDR1 LGHNA, CDR2 YNFKEQ. V gave up 0 bases and J gave up 4 bases, with 12 bases separating them. The CDR3 DNA reads TGTGCCAGCAGCCAAGAGGTCCAGGGAGGCACTGAAGCTTTCTTT. Amino acids: CASSQEVQGGTEAFF.

This rearrangement joins TRBV7-2 to TRBJ2-1; D not certain. Deletions cut 2 bases from V and 3 bases from J, with 11 bases between. Germline V gene lookup returns CDR1 SGHTA and CDR2 FQGNSA. CDR3 size: 15 residues. This CDR3 is CASSLRAVDYNEQFF. The CDR3 nucleotides are TGTGCCAGCAGCTTAAGGGCGGTAGACTACAATGAGCAGTTCTTC.

The chain links TRBV27 to TRBJ2-2, with TRBD1 matching over 8 bases. Looked up from germline, CDR1 is MNHEY and CDR2 is SMNVEV (reference sequence). V was pared by 6 bases and J by 5 bases, with 5 bases of the junction left unmatched. The length of the CDR3 is 14 residues. CDR3 sequence (DNA): TGTGCCAGCAGATTGGACAGGGCAACCGGGGAGCTGTTTTTT. Its translation: CASRLDRATGELFF.

The V gene is TRBV12-5, the J gene TRBJ1-1; D not certain. Germline V lookup: CDR1 LGHNT, CDR2 FRNRAP. The CDR3 has 14 residues. V was pared by 1 base and J by 4 bases, with 10 bases between. In DNA form, the CDR3 reads TGTGCTAGTGGTTTGGAGTTCCCGAGCACTGAAGCTTTCTTT. Its translation: CASGLEFPSTEAFF.

The chain is built from TRBV7-8 and TRBJ2-1; maybe TRBD1 (5 bases). Germline CDR1 SGHVS, CDR2 FQNEAQ. CDR3 length: 16 amino acids. V lost 5 bases to trimming and J lost 1 base, with 15 bases between them. The CDR3 protein is CASSPFDSSSYNEQFF. In DNA form, the CDR3 reads TGTGCCAGCAGCCCTTTCGACAGTTCGTCCTACAATGAGCAGTTCTTC.

The rearrangement joins TRBV14 to TRBJ2-5; weak D call: TRBD1 (6 bases). This CDR3 region has 15 residues. Germline-derived CDR1 and CDR2 are SGHDN and FVKESK. Trimming removed 4 bases at V and 5 bases at J, with 17 bases between. The CDR3 loop is CASSLTGTRGETQYF. In nucleotides, the CDR3 is TGTGCCAGCAGCCTGACTGGCACCAGGGGCGAGACCCAGTACTTC.

This chain connects TRBV4-2 to TRBJ2-3, with TRBD2 matching over 7 bases. The CDR3 loop spans 16 amino acids. V lost 1 base to trimming and J lost 1 base; unmatched junction nucleotides: 5. CDR1 is LGHNA and CDR2 is YNFKEQ in the germline V gene. The CDR3 sequence: CASSQVGGGGTDTQYF. DNA for the CDR3: TGTGCCAGCAGCCAAGTTGGTGGGGGGGGCACAGATACGCAGTATTTT.

The V and J genes are TRBV14 and TRBJ1-3, with D uncertain. Trimming pared 1 base from V and 5 bases from J, leaving 3 bases between. Germline V gene lookup returns CDR1 SGHDN and CDR2 FVKESK. The CDR3 has 12 residues. The CDR3 nucleotides are TGTGCCAGCAGCCAAGTGAGAAACACCATATATTTT. Protein product: CASSQVRNTIYF.

This rearrangement joins TRBV11-2 to TRBJ2-2, with TRBD1 matching over 7 bases. The V segment lost 5 bases and the J segment 5 bases; nucleotides outside the gene matches: 11. Per the germline V gene, CDR1 is SGHAT and CDR2 is FQNNGV. The CDR3 runs to 16 residues. For the CDR3, the DNA is TGTGCCAGCAGCCAGACAGGGTTTTATATTACCGGGGAGCTGTTTTTT. Translation gives CASSQTGFYITGELFF.